This TCR beta chain was identified during a study of blood T cell repertoires in COVID-19. For the study at large: Whether acute or convalescent, the COVID-19 samples came from the United States, Italy and Spain. The cDNA or gDNA used as material had been derived from T cells, B-cell-depleted T cells, or PBMCs.

Germline values: CDR1 LNHDA, CDR2 SQIVND (reference sequence). CDR3 length: 18 residues. Losses at the gene ends were 5 bases for V and 5 bases for J; bases not matched to a gene: 9. Per the study methods: By means of reference gene primer amplification, nucleated cell counts were estimated. Repertoires were generated with immunoSEQ multiplex PCR, while TCRdb's copy carries only in-frame clones and drops some. V and J calls and clone size are those listed in that table; D and trimming were worked out from the DNA. The sample lists roughly 40,000 clones, 90% occurring once. The TCR sequence derives from a human donor in a cohort sampled during active COVID-19. The chain carries TRBV19 and TRBJ2-1, with 16 nucleotides matching TRBD2. The sequencing input was peripheral blood. The CDR3 DNA is TGTGCCAGTAGTCCCGGGACTAGCGGGAGGGCCAGGAACAATGAGCAGTTCTTC. Amino acid sequence: CASSPGTSGRARNNEQFF. The full variable domain, with the rest looked up from reference TRBV19 and TRBJ2-1, is DGGITQSPKYLFRKEGQNVTLSCEQNLNHDAMYWYRQDPGQGLRLIYYSQIVNDFQKGDIAEGYSVSREKKESFPLTVTSAQKNPTAFYLCASSPGTSGRARNNEQFFGPGTRLTVL.